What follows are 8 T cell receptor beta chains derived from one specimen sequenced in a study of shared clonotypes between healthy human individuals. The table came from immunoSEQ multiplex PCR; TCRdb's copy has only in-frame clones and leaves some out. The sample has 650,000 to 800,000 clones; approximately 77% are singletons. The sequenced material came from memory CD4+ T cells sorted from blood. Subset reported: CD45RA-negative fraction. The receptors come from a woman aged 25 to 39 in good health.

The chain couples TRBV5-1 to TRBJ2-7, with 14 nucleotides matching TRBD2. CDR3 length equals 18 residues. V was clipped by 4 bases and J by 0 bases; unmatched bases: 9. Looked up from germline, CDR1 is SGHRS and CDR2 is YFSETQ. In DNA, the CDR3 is TGCGCCAGCAGCCCGCGGACTAGCGGGAGGTACTACTCCTACGAGCAGTACTTC. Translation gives CASSPRTSGRYYSYEQYF.

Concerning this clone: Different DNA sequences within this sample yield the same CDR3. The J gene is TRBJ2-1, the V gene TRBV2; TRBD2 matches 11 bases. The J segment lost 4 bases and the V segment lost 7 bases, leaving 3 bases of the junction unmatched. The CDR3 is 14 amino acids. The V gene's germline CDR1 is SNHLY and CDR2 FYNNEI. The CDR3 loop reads CASNRLAGYNEQFF. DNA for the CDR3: TGTGCCAGCAATAGACTAGCGGGGTACAATGAGCAGTTCTTC.

The CDR3 reads CASSTQGYSTDTQYF. CDR3 nucleotide sequence: TGTGCCAGCAGTACGCAGGGGTATAGCACAGATACGCAGTATTTT. This chain links TRBV2 with TRBJ2-3, with D perhaps matching TRBD1 (6 bases). The CDR3 spans 15 residues. Trimming left V 5 bases short and J 0 bases short, with 12 bases between. The germline V gene encodes CDR1 SNHLY and CDR2 FYNNEI.

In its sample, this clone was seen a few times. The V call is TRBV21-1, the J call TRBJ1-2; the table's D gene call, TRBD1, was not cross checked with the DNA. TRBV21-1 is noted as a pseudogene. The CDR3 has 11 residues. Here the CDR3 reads CASSIPQGATF. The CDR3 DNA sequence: TGTGCCAGCAGCATCCCCCAGGGGGCTACCTTC.

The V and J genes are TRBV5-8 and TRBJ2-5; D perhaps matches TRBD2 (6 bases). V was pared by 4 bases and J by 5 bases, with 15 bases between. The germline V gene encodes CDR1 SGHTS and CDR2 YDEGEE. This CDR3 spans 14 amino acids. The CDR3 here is CASSPRVGRETQYF. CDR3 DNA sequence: TGTGCCAGCAGCCCTCGTGTAGGGAGGGAGACCCAGTACTTC.

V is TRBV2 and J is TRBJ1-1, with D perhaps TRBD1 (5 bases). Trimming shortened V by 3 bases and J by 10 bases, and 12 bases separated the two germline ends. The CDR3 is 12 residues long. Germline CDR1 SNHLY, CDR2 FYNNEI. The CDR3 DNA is TGTGCCAGCAGTGATAGGGGTGGCACAGCTTTCTTT. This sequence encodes CASSDRGGTAFF. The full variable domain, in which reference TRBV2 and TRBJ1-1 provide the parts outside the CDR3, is EPEVTQTPSHQVTQMGQEVILRCVPISNHLYFYWYRQILGQKVEFLVSFYNNEISEKSEIFDDQFSVERPDGSNFTLKIRSTKLEDSAMYFCASSDRGGTAFFGQGTRLTVV.

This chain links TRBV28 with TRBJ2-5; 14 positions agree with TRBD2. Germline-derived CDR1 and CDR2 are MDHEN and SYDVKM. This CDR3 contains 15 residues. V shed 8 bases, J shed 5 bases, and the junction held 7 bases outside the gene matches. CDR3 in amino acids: CASGGLAGARETQYF. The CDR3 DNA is TGTGCCAGCGGGGGACTAGCGGGAGCTAGGGAGACCCAGTACTTC.

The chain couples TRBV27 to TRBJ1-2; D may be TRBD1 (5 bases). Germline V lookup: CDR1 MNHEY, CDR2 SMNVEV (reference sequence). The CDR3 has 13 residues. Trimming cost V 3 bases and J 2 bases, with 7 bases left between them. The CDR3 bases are TGTGCCAGCAGTTTTTACAGGAACTATGGCTACACCTTC. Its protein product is CASSFYRNYGYTF.